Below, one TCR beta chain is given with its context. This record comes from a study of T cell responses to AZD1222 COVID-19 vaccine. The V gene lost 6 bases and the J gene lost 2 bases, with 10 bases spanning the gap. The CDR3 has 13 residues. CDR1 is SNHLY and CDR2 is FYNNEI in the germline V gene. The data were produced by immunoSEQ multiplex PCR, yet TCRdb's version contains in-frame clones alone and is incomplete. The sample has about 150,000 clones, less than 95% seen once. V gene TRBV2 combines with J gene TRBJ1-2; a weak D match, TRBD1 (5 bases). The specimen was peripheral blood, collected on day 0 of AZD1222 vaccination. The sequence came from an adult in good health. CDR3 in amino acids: CASSADSNYGYTF. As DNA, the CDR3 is TGTGCCAGCAGCGCCGACAGCAACTATGGCTACACCTTC.